This T cell receptor (beta chain) comes out of a study of response to subunit inactivated influenza vaccine. Study-wide results and limits: Each seasonal influenza vaccination, the authors suggested, recruits few new T cells.

V shed 4 bases and J shed 1 base, with 10 bases lying between them. The germline CDR1 and CDR2 sequences are MNHNS and SASEGT. This CDR3 spans 14 amino acids. TCRdb analysed the RT-PCR reads with MiXCR anew, one entry per CDR3 protein. The table includes roughly 650,000 distinct CDR3 sequences, around 13% detected once. This clonotype was seen more than once but under ten times. Its antigen is undetermined. The sequence was collected from a man in his fifties or sixties who received an inactivated influenza vaccine. V and J are TRBV6-1 and TRBJ1-2, with D possibly matching TRBD1 (5 bases). The sequencing used PBMCs from blood, collected 14 days before vaccination. The chain's CDR3 is CASSGGKGNYGYTF. The CDR3, as DNA: TGTGCCAGCAGTGGGGGGAAGGGTAACTATGGCTACACCTTC.